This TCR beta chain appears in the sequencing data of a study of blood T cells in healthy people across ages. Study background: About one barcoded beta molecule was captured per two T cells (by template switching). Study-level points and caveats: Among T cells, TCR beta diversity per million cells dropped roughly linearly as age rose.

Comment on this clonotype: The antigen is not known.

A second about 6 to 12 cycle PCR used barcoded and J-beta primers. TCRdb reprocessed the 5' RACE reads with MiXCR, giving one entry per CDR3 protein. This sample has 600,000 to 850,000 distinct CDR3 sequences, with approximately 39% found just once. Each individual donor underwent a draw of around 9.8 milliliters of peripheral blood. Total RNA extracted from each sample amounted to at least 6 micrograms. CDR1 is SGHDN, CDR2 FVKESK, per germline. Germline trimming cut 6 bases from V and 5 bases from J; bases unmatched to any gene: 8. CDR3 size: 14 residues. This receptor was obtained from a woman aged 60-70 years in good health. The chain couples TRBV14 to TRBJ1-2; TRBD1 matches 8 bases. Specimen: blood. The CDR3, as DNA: TGTGCCAGCAGGCCGCGCGGGACAGGATATGGCTACACCTTC. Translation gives CASRPRGTGYGYTF. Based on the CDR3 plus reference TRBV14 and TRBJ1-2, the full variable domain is EAGVTQFPSHSVIEKGQTVTLRCDPISGHDNLYWYRRVMGKEIKFLLHFVKESKQDESGMPNNRFLAERTGGTYSTLKVQPAELEDSGVYFCASRPRGTGYGYTFGSGTRLTVV.